This is a list of T cell receptor beta chains from one sample in a study of blood T cell repertoires in COVID-19. Sequencing was performed with immunoSEQ multiplex PCR; in TCRdb, only in-frame clones are kept and a portion is missing. The sample contains over 250,000 clones, more than 75% of which appear only once. The source material was peripheral blood. These TCRs come from a woman between 45 and 65 years old with acute or convalescent COVID-19. The CDR3 runs from the conserved cysteine through the conserved F or W. The D gene is left open where the match is weak. Clone size appears in some rows only: once, few, many, or a class for an expanded clone.

TRBJ2-7,TRBV9,.,.,TGTGCCAGCAGCGGCGATGGGGGGAAAGCGTTCGAGCAGTACTTC,CASSGDGGKAFEQYF
TRBJ1-1,TRBV19,.,.,TGTGCCAGTAGTTCCCGGACAGCGAACACTGAAGCTTTCTTT,CASSSRTANTEAFF
TRBJ1-2,TRBV28,.,.,TGTGCCACCACGGACCAGGGGAACTATGGCTACACCTTC,CATTDQGNYGYTF
TRBJ1-5,TRBV5-6,TRBD1,once,TGTGCCAGCAGCTTGCGACAGGGCCAGCCCCAGCATTTT,CASSLRQGQPQHF
TRBJ2-1,TRBV7-2,TRBD2,.,TGTGCCAGCAGCCCATTAGCGGGACCTGAGCAGTTCTTC,CASSPLAGPEQFF
TRBJ2-7,TRBV5-4,.,.,TGTGCCAGCAGCTGGGTGGGGGCTTACGAGCAGTACTTC,CASSWVGAYEQYF
TRBJ1-1,TRBV11-3,.,.,TGTGCCAGCAGCTTAACCGGGAACACTGAAGCTTTCTTT,CASSLTGNTEAFF
TRBJ2-2,TRBV2,.,.,TGTGCCAGCAGTCCTCTACAGGGTAACGGGGAGCTGTTTTTT,CASSPLQGNGELFF
TRBJ1-2,TRBV3-1/TRBV3-2,TRBD1,.,TGTGCCACCGGACAGGCCCCAGTCTATGGCTACACCTTC,CATGQAPVYGYTF
TRBJ1-2,TRBV7-2,.,.,TGTGCCAGCAGCTTAGATGCGCGATATGGCTACACCTTC,CASSLDARYGYTF
TRBJ2-5,TRBV6-2/TRBV6-3,.,.,TGTGCCAGCAGTTACAGTTGGCTAGCGATGGAGACCCAGTACTTC,CASSYSWLAMETQYF
TRBJ2-5,TRBV3-1/TRBV3-2,.,.,TGTGCCAGCAGCCAAGAGGAAGGACTCCCTCGGGGGGAGACCCAGTACTTC,CASSQEEGLPRGETQYF
TRBJ1-6,TRBV18,TRBD1,.,TGTGCCAGCTCACCCTTCGGACAGGGGAATTCACCCCTCCACTTT,CASSPFGQGNSPLHF
TRBJ1-1,TRBV30,.,.,TGTGCCTGGAGTGTAATCTTCCCGAACACTGAAGCTTTCTTT,CAWSVIFPNTEAFF
TRBJ2-1,TRBV6-2/TRBV6-3,TRBD2,.,TGTGCCAGCAGTTCATCGGGACTAGTAATGATCTTC,CASSSSGLVMIF
TRBJ2-1,TRBV24-1,TRBD2,.,TGTGCCACCAGTGACAAGGGACTAGCGGCTTACAATGAGCAGTTCTTC,CATSDKGLAAYNEQFF
TRBJ1-2,TRBV29-1,.,.,TGCAGCGTTGTTAGGCAGGGCGACTATGGCTACACCTTC,CSVVRQGDYGYTF
TRBJ2-7,TRBV15,.,few,TGTGCCACCAGCAGAGATCCCCTCCAGGGGACCTACGAGCAGTACTTC,CATSRDPLQGTYEQYF
TRBJ2-7,TRBV29-1,TRBD1,.,TGCAGCGTTGAGGACCGGGACAGGGGCTACGAGCAGTACTTC,CSVEDRDRGYEQYF
TRBJ2-7,TRBV7-2,.,.,TGTGCCAGCAGCTTGGATCGGGGCGAGCAGTACTTC,CASSLDRGEQYF
TRBJ2-1,TRBV7-2,TRBD2,.,TGTGCCAGCAGCTTAGGTAACGGACTAGCCTACCCTGAGCAGTTCTTC,CASSLGNGLAYPEQFF
TRBJ1-5,TRBV7-2,.,.,TGTGCCAGCAGCTTAACAAGAGCGAATCAGCCCCAGCATTTT,CASSLTRANQPQHF
TRBJ1-2,TRBV28,TRBD1,.,TGTGCCAGCAGACCCCGGACAGGAGAACGGGACTATGGCTACACCTTC,CASRPRTGERDYGYTF
TRBJ2-5,TRBV7-9,.,.,TGTGCCAGCAGCTTAGGAGGGGGAGAGACCCAGTACTTC,CASSLGGGETQYF
TRBJ2-1,TRBV3-1/TRBV3-2,.,.,TGTGCCAGCAGCCAAGATTTGTGGGGGCCCGAGCAGTTCTTC,CASSQDLWGPEQFF
TRBJ2-7,TRBV4-3,.,.,TGCGCCAGCAGCCAAGATCAGCGAGGGCACTACGAGCAGTACTTC,CASSQDQRGHYEQYF
TRBJ1-1,TRBV28,.,.,TGTGCCAGCAAGGGTTGGGGAGGTGAGGCTGAAGCTTTCTTT,CASKGWGGEAEAFF
TRBJ2-7,TRBV6-2/TRBV6-3,TRBD2,.,TGTGCCAGCAGTACGGAACTAGCGGGAGGCTCTCGCCACTCCTACGAGCAGTACTTC,CASSTELAGGSRHSYEQYF
TRBJ2-5,TRBV5-1,.,.,TGCGCCAGCAGCTTTAGTACCCAAGAGACCCAGTACTTC,CASSFSTQETQYF
TRBJ1-1,TRBV11-2,TRBD1,.,TGTGCCAGCAGCTTAGTCCAGGGGGGCACTGAAGCTTTCTTT,CASSLVQGGTEAFF
TRBJ2-7,TRBV20-1,TRBD2,once,TGCAGTGCTAGTCTTCCCGGGACTAGCGGCTCCTACGAGCAGTACTTC,CSASLPGTSGSYEQYF
TRBJ2-1,TRBV19,TRBD1,.,TGTGCCAGTAGTATGACAGGGCCCCACAATGAGCAGTTCTTC,CASSMTGPHNEQFF
TRBJ2-7,TRBV27,TRBD2,.,TGTGCCAGCAGTTTAAGACTAGCGGGATTCGGCGAGCAGTACTTC,CASSLRLAGFGEQYF
TRBJ2-2,TRBV4-2,.,once,TGTGCCAGCAGCCCCCGGACTTCCGGGGAGCTGTTTTTT,CASSPRTSGELFF
TRBJ2-2,TRBV7-2,TRBD2,once,TGTGCCAGCAGCTTAGAATTAGCGGGAGGGCTAAACACCGGGGAGCTGTTTTTT,CASSLELAGGLNTGELFF